This T cell receptor beta chain was obtained from a study of CD8+ T cells in alopecia areata (dated by TCRdb to the late 2010s). For the study in its entirety: The treated patients took part in an open-label pilot trial in which moderate-to-severe alopecia areata was treated with oral tofacitinib at 5 to 10 mg twice daily. Tofacitinib was administered for 6 to 18 months, and 6 months of follow-up off drug were then conducted to assess delayed response and recurrence. High-throughput TCRbeta sequencing was used to examine T cell clonal expansion in alopecia areata in both the C3H/HeJ mouse model and human patients. In humans, TCRbeta sequencing was performed on scalp tissue and on sorted CD4+ and CD8+ peripheral blood T cells from healthy controls and from patients with patchy or totalis/universalis alopecia areata. Biopsies were taken from tofacitinib-treated patients at baseline and again at 4 and 24 weeks into treatment, and several of those patients also had a later scalp biopsy. Clonality in the scalp was compared among normal scalp (n=4), patchy alopecia areata scalp (n=8), and alopecia totalis/universalis scalp (n=8). RNA came from the PAXgene miRNA kit for fixed scalp, the miRNeasy kit for PBMCs, and the RNeasy kit for mouse skin. TCRbeta CDR3 regions were amplified by immunoSEQ multiplex PCR using 35 Vbeta forward and 13 Jbeta reverse primers.

Libraries were built with the immunoSEQ multiplex PCR assay. RNA was extracted from all samples and reverse transcribed into cDNA, which served as template for TCR sequencing. SuperScript III was used for first-strand cDNA synthesis, primed with a 2:1 mix of oligo-dT and random hexamers. A synthetic immune receptor repertoire was used to gauge amplification bias, and whatever bias remained was removed computationally. In the paper's pipeline: Raw reads were preprocessed to remove errors, and CDR3 was defined by IMGT conventions from the conserved cysteine to phenylalanine. Clonality was calculated as 1 minus Shannon entropy normalized by log2 of the number of productive unique TCRs. Whether each scalp clone was CD4 or CD8 was inferred by checking scalp TCRbeta sequences against the CD4 and CD8 repertoires from sorted blood. In its TCRdb copy, this immuneACCESS table keeps in-frame sequences only and misses some clones. Where compared with another copy, unresolved V genes explain less than half of these, and the others have no known cause. That table is the source of V, J and clone size, and D and trimming were worked out from the DNA. This sample lists some 51,000 clones; around 96% were detected once. The top ten clones comprise approximately 24% of the sample.

The paper's findings and limits, for the study overall: Shared TCR sequences between patients were less evident than in mice, which may be partly attributable to HLA diversity in the patient population. Compared with normal scalp, lesional scalp, particularly in alopecia totalis/universalis, had higher clonality and more expanded CD8+ clones, which suggests antigenic drive. Unlike mouse skin, which is dominated by gammadelta T cells, normal human skin has resident alphabeta T cells that are also sequenced, and this complicates analysis of the scalp TCR repertoire.

Explained via the paper, the time point label denotes: baseline before oral tofacitinib. Lesional scalp punch biopsies and peripheral blood were collected from alopecia areata patients. PBMCs were isolated by density centrifugation and stained for CD3, CD4 and CD8, and CD4+ and CD8+ T cells were sorted on a FACSAria. Remarks on this clone: The antigen it recognizes is unknown. No base quality information exists; no much larger clone differs at one position.

V and J are trimmed by 4 bases and 8 bases, and the gene matches miss 9 bases of the junction. The CDR1 and CDR2 encoded by the germline V gene are MNHEY and SVGAGI. The CDR3 measures 15 amino acids from cysteine to phenylalanine. The DNA shown is the 45-base CDR3, in frame from base 1. The sequence links TRBV6-5 to TRBJ2-1; TRBD1 fits 9 bases in the junction. Sequences were derived from CD8+ T cells sorted from blood, sampled at week 0. The origin of this receptor is a human donor with alopecia areata. In nucleotides, the sequence is TGTGCCAGCAGTTTCCGGACAGGGGCGGAGGATGAGCAGTTCTTC. It translates to CASSFRTGAEDEQFF.